A single sample gave rise to the 15 T cell receptor beta chains below, sequenced in a study of T cell repertoires in cytomegalovirus infection. TCRdb called the reads again in MiXCR, with one record for every CDR3 protein. The table includes fewer than 650,000 distinct CDR3 sequences, over 35% detected once. Their antigens are not known. The sequencing here drew on cultured PBMCs, taken from culture after CMV antigen stimulation. The receptors stem from a human donor in good health (CMV status not recorded). Some clones in this sample may be carry-over from other donors' samples.

Points on this clonotype: A read error may produce the germline difference seen at one junction end. This CDR3 is CASSLMPWETEAFF. The CDR3 DNA reads as TGTGCCAGCAGCTTGATGCCCTGGGAGACTGAAGCTTTCTTT. The V gene is TRBV5-3, the J gene TRBJ1-1, with no clear D. TRBV5-3 is treated as an ORF (open reading frame) with a function not yet certain. The CDR3 has 14 residues.

This clonotype was seen a handful of times. V and J are TRBV7-8 and TRBJ2-2; 10 bases are shared with TRBD1. CDR1 is SGHVS, CDR2 FQNEAQ, per germline. Losses at the gene ends were 3 bases for V and 5 bases for J; bases not matched to a gene: 9. This CDR3 spans 17 amino acids. The CDR3 DNA sequence: TGTGCCAGCAGCTTCCCGGGGACAGGGGATGGTACCGGGGAGCTGTTTTTT. Amino acids: CASSFPGTGDGTGELFF.

The rearrangement links TRBV2 to TRBJ2-2; 12 nucleotides match TRBD2. CDR3 length: 15 amino acids. V trimming: 6 bases; J trimming: 7 bases; junction bases outside the gene matches: 6. Germline V gene sequence: CDR1 SNHLY, CDR2 FYNNEI. CDR3 protein: CASRLAGGKIGELFF. The CDR3, as DNA: TGTGCCAGCAGGCTAGCGGGGGGGAAGATCGGGGAGCTGTTTTTT.

This clonotype was counted only a few times. This chain joins TRBV7-2 and TRBJ2-7; the D gene is possibly TRBD1 (5 bases). The CDR3 contains 13 residues. Trimming stripped 4 bases from V and 2 bases from J, with 9 bases between. CDR1 is SGHTA, CDR2 FQGNSA, per germline. CDR3 sequence (DNA): TGTGCCAGCAGCTGGGGCCGGGCCTACGAGCAGTACTTC. Amino acids: CASSWGRAYEQYF.

The CDR3 protein is CASNRKHSNQPQHF. Here the CDR3 DNA reads TGTGCCAGCAATCGCAAACATAGCAATCAGCCCCAGCATTTT. The rearrangement uses TRBV12-3 or TRBV12-4 and TRBJ1-5; D remains ambiguous. Trimming pared 7 bases from V and 0 bases from J, leaving 10 bases between. The CDR3 runs to 14 residues.

The chain uses TRBV6-1 and TRBJ2-1, with unresolved D. Germline V gene lookup returns CDR1 MNHNS and CDR2 SASEGT. This CDR3 has 12 residues. Deletions cut 9 bases from V and 4 bases from J, with 10 bases between. Here the CDR3 DNA reads TGTGCCAGTATGGTGAGTTACAATGAGCAGTTCTTC. This codes for CASMVSYNEQFF.

This clonotype was seen a handful of times. The chain joins TRBV20-1 to TRBJ2-1, with TRBD1 matching 7 bases. CDR3 length: 14 residues. The V gene's germline CDR1 is DFQATT and CDR2 SNEGSKA (reference sequence). J gave up 8 bases and V 6 bases, and 13 bases lay outside the gene matches. This CDR3 is CSALQGTLEDEQFF. CDR3 coding DNA: TGCAGTGCATTACAGGGGACCCTGGAGGATGAGCAGTTCTTC.

This clonotype was seen a handful of times. DNA of the CDR3: TGTGCCAGCGGAAGAGGGACGTCAACCGGGGAGCTGTTTTTT. It encodes CASGRGTSTGELFF. The chain recombines TRBV6-2 or TRBV6-3 with TRBJ2-2; possibly TRBD1 or TRBD2 for D (5 bases each). Trimming took off 8 bases at V and 5 bases at J, with 15 bases between the two ends. The V gene's germline CDR1 is MNHEY and CDR2 SVGEGT. The CDR3 covers 14 residues.

This clonotype was counted a single time. The chain carries TRBV11-2 and TRBJ1-2; no clear D gene. Germline CDR1 SGHAT, CDR2 FQNNGV. V gave up 1 base and J gave up 3 bases, with 12 bases separating them. The CDR3 runs to 15 residues. The CDR3 loop is CASSLGAGSYYGYTF. CDR3 bases: TGTGCCAGCAGCTTAGGGGCTGGCAGCTACTATGGCTACACCTTC. The full variable domain, completed using reference TRBV11-2 and TRBJ1-2, is EAGVAQSPRYKIIEKRQSVAFWCNPISGHATLYWYQQILGQGPKLLIQFQNNGVVDDSQLPKDRFSAERLKGVDSTLKIQPAKLEDSAVYLCASSLGAGSYYGYTFGSGTRLTVV.

J is TRBJ2-1 and V is TRBV7-9, with D perhaps TRBD2 (5 bases). The CDR3 totals 17 residues. CDR1 and CDR2 from the germline V gene are SEHNR and FQNEAQ (reference sequence). Trimming removed 5 bases from V and 2 bases from J, with 19 bases in between. CDR3 DNA: TGTGCCAGCAGCATCCTCGGCTGGGGAGTCACCTACAATGAGCAGTTCTTC. As protein: CASSILGWGVTYNEQFF.

This clonotype has only one observation. V gene TRBV6-2 or TRBV6-3 combines with J gene TRBJ1-2; 7 bases map to TRBD1. The junction had 14 bases not matched to a gene; V was cut back by 6 bases and J by 1 base. The V gene's germline CDR1 is MNHEY and CDR2 SVGEGT. This CDR3 comprises 17 residues. CDR3 sequence (DNA): TGTGCCAGCAGATACCTGGGACAGCGGGATGTTAACTATGGCTACACCTTC. This gives the protein CASRYLGQRDVNYGYTF.

The CDR3 sequence is CASSLQPGVARNEQFF. CDR3 sequence (DNA): TGTGCCAGCAGCCTCCAGCCGGGGGTAGCTCGCAATGAGCAGTTCTTC. The chain uses TRBV27 and TRBJ2-1, with D possibly TRBD2 on 6 matching bases. Germline-derived CDR1 and CDR2 are MNHEY and SMNVEV (reference sequence). The CDR3 is 16 residues long. Trimming shortened V by 6 bases and J by 6 bases, and 21 bases separated the two germline ends.

J is TRBJ1-6 and V is TRBV19; D perhaps matches TRBD1 (6 bases). The ends were cut back, 7 bases at V and 7 bases at J, with 14 bases in the middle. The V gene's germline CDR1 is LNHDA and CDR2 SQIVND (reference sequence). The CDR3 contains 14 residues. CDR3 sequence reads: CASNPGHGNSPLHF. CDR3 in DNA: TGTGCCAGTAATCCGGGACACGGCAATTCACCCCTCCACTTT.

J is TRBJ1-4 and V is TRBV7-8; D is perhaps TRBD1 (5 bases). Germline V gene sequence: CDR1 SGHVS, CDR2 FQNEAQ. Between the trimmed V and J ends, which lost 5 bases and 0 bases, there was a span of 10 bases. The CDR3 runs to 15 residues. The DNA of the CDR3 is TGTGCCAGCAGCGCGACAGTCTCAACTAATGAAAAACTGTTTTTT. This encodes CASSATVSTNEKLFF. Variable domain in full (rest from reference TRBV7-8 and TRBJ1-4): GAGVSQSPRYKVAKRGQDVALRCDPISGHVSLFWYQQALGQGPEFLTYFQNEAQLDKSGLPSDRFFAERPEGSVSTLKIQRTQQEDSAVYLCASSATVSTNEKLFFGSGTQLSVL.

V usage is TRBV18 and J usage is TRBJ2-7; D is unresolved. Trimming shortened V by 3 bases and J by 2 bases, and 14 bases separated the two germline ends. The germline V gene has CDR1 KGHSH and CDR2 LQKENI. CDR3 length equals 15 residues. In DNA form, the CDR3 reads TGTGCCAGCTCACCCCAGGTTGCTTCCACCTACGAGCAGTACTTC. It is translated as CASSPQVASTYEQYF.